The rows below give T cell receptor beta chains drawn from one sample of a study of CXCR3-negative and CXCR3-positive naive CD8 T cells. From its re-call of the 5' RACE reads, TCRdb lists each CDR3 protein once, without DNA. There are 100,000 to 150,000 distinct CDR3 sequences in the sample, with 0.29% held by the top ten. The sample comprised naive CXCR3- CD8+ T cells from blood. Receptor source: a human donor in good health. Some clones in this sample may be carry-over from other donors' samples. The CDR3 runs from the conserved cysteine through the conserved F or W.

CASSVDPAYEQYF | TRBJ2-7 | TRBV9
CASSPGLAGEYEQYF | TRBJ2-7 | TRBV28
CASSPPDIFYEQYF | TRBJ2-7 | TRBV7-9
CSLLVNTEAFF | TRBJ1-1 | TRBV29-1
CASSSMGGVYEQYF | TRBJ2-7 | TRBV7-6
CSVESPDVNTEAFF | TRBJ1-1 | TRBV29-1
CASSLSAGGQETQYF | TRBJ2-5 | TRBV27
CSVERVAGRNTGELFF | TRBJ2-2 | TRBV29-1
CSVPVGNEQFF | TRBJ2-1 | TRBV29-1
CSVEDAFEESYEQYF | TRBJ2-7 | TRBV29-1
CASSSHFTASDEQYF | TRBJ2-7 | TRBV28
CASSPTADSYFYEQYF | TRBJ2-7 | TRBV27
CASSSLDTGGSEQFF | TRBJ2-1 | TRBV25-1
CASSLVTRGEQYF | TRBJ2-7 | TRBV28
CSVGSGSYYEQYF | TRBJ2-7 | TRBV29-1
CSVEQRGIYNEQFF | TRBJ2-1 | TRBV29-1
CASSLVPVNTEAFF | TRBJ1-1 | TRBV7-9
CASSVDSGASYNEQFF | TRBJ2-1 | TRBV9
CASRTPMNTEAFF | TRBJ1-1 | TRBV6-5
CASRVRQSSYNEQFF | TRBJ2-1 | TRBV21-1
CASSGVRDSYNEQFF | TRBJ2-1 | TRBV4-1
CASSFFGSVTGELFF | TRBJ2-2 | TRBV5-4
CASSLPMDRRYEQYF | TRBJ2-7 | TRBV11-2
CASSLGNGNRNEQYF | TRBJ2-7 | TRBV7-9
CASSSWGGYEQYF | TRBJ2-7 | TRBV12-3/TRBV12-4
CASSSGTGTQETQYF | TRBJ2-5 | TRBV7-7
CASSQTTGDGVTDTQYF | TRBJ2-3 | TRBV7-9
CASSLAGRAGEQFF | TRBJ2-1 | TRBV7-6
CASSQGTPTPLDEQYF | TRBJ2-7 | TRBV14
CASSLPRDSSTDTQYF | TRBJ2-3 | TRBV4-1
CASSLMVREQFF | TRBJ2-1 | TRBV7-9
CASSVTSGIETQYF | TRBJ2-5 | TRBV9
CASSHGTGGGYEQYF | TRBJ2-7 | TRBV5-1
CASSVGGTGELFF | TRBJ2-2 | TRBV9
CASSYRPGQGSYEQYF | TRBJ2-7 | TRBV5-1
CASSFEDRGITEEQYF | TRBJ2-7 | TRBV5-6
CASSLSGGGHEQYF | TRBJ2-7 | TRBV9
CASSLVLAGPDTQYF | TRBJ2-3 | TRBV7-7
CASSPWGSQETQYF | TRBJ2-5 | TRBV6-1
CASSFPPGGTAELFF | TRBJ2-2 | TRBV28
CSAPDTNTDTQYF | TRBJ2-3 | TRBV29-1
CASSQDLRAENTEAFF | TRBJ1-1 | TRBV4-1
CASSVDEAGGYNEQFF | TRBJ2-1 | TRBV9
CASSYPSSGYEQYF | TRBJ2-7 | TRBV6-6
CASSLADRAEGYTF | TRBJ1-2 | TRBV7-6
CASSYSGTDYNSPLHF | TRBJ1-6 | TRBV28
CASSSGGTVDGYTF | TRBJ1-2 | TRBV7-2
CSVRQNTGELFF | TRBJ2-2 | TRBV29-1
CASSQASGTGDTGELFF | TRBJ2-2 | TRBV4-1
CASRYWRSDSYNEQFF | TRBJ2-1 | TRBV6-1
CASSPVVGTGEQYF | TRBJ2-7 | TRBV7-9
CASSRNPGAGHNEQFF | TRBJ2-1 | TRBV7-9
CASSFTGGDGYTF | TRBJ1-2 | TRBV7-6
CASSLGTRQGLPWDIQYF | TRBJ2-4 | TRBV7-9
CSARGSGAIPEQYF | TRBJ2-7 | TRBV20-1
CSVEVGLNYGYTF | TRBJ1-2 | TRBV29-1
CASQHGPTDTDTQYF | TRBJ2-3 | TRBV6-5